Sequencing of this T cell receptor beta chain was carried out in a study of blood T cell repertoires in COVID-19. Membership in each cohort depended on participant-reported clinical history. This clone is a singleton in its sample. Per the authors' pipeline: Estimation of nucleated cell counts relied on the amplification of reference gene primers. Data came from immunoSEQ multiplex PCR; TCRdb stores just in-frame clones and leaves some out. V and J calls and clone size are those listed in that table; D and trimming were worked out from the DNA. Found here are about 320,000 clones, approximately 90% of them singletons; the top ten hold roughly 3.6%. Trimming removed 5 bases at V and 4 bases at J, with 11 bases between. The CDR3 has 13 residues.

This TCR came from a young woman who had been exposed to COVID-19. The sequenced sample consisted of PBMCs or T cells enriched from blood (not recorded which). V is TRBV12-3 or TRBV12-4 and J is TRBJ1-1; D not certain. The CDR3 DNA is TGTGCCAGCAGTCCACAGATTTTCACTGAAGCTTTCTTT. It translates to CASSPQIFTEAFF.